The 20 T cell receptor beta chains reported below all come from one sample, sequenced in a study of PD-L1 blockade in urothelial cancer. Measured with immunoSEQ multiplex PCR; TCRdb has only the in-frame clones, and not every one. The top ten clones hold roughly 0.97% of a sample with roughly 90,000 clones, about 90% of them seen once. Time point indicated: pretreatment peripheral blood. Here the sequenced sample was PBMCs, taken around atezolizumab (anti-PD-L1) treatment. The source of these receptors is a woman at least 80 years old with urothelial cancer.

This clone was counted a few times. The chain links TRBV28 to TRBJ2-4; 13 bases are a match to TRBD2. Unmatched junction bases numbered 15, after V lost 7 bases and J lost 15 bases. Germline lookup yields CDR1 MDHEN and CDR2 SYDVKM. This CDR3 spans 15 amino acids. The CDR3 nucleotides read TGTGCCAGCAAAGCGGGGACTAGCGGGACTGGGTCGAGGTACTTC. It specifies CASKAGTSGTGSRYF.

This sequence joins TRBV28 and TRBJ1-2, with no clear D. Germline V gives CDR1 MDHEN, CDR2 SYDVKM. CDR3 length: 11 residues. The V end was cut by 5 bases, the J end by 4 bases, with 5 bases between. The CDR3 spells CASSASYGYTF. As DNA, the CDR3 is TGTGCCAGCAGTGCGTCCTATGGCTACACCTTC.

The chain carries TRBV28 and TRBJ1-5; 7 bases fit TRBD1. The germline V gene encodes CDR1 MDHEN and CDR2 SYDVKM. The junction had 9 bases not matched to a gene; V was cut back by 8 bases and J by 2 bases. The CDR3 contains 15 residues. This CDR3 is CASGDRAKGNQPQHF. The CDR3 nucleotides are TGTGCCAGCGGAGACAGGGCGAAGGGCAATCAGCCCCAGCATTTT.

On this clone: Other nucleotide sequences from this sample produce the same CDR3. The chain couples TRBV28 to TRBJ1-4; 10 positions match TRBD1. Germline trimming cut 6 bases from V and 6 bases from J; bases unmatched to any gene: 4. CDR1 MDHEN and CDR2 SYDVKM come from the germline V gene. This CDR3 has 14 residues. In DNA form, the CDR3 reads TGTGCCAGCAGCCGGACAGGGGGTGATGAAAAACTGTTTTTT. It is translated as CASSRTGGDEKLFF.

CDR3 protein: CASSPRQAIYNEQFF. CDR3 nucleotides: TGTGCCAGCAGCCCCCGACAGGCAATCTACAATGAGCAGTTCTTC. The rearrangement joins TRBV7-9 to TRBJ2-1, with D perhaps matching TRBD1 (6 bases). V was trimmed by 5 bases and J by 3 bases, leaving 14 bases between them. Germline CDR1 and CDR2: SEHNR and FQNEAQ (reference sequence). The CDR3 loop spans 15 amino acids.

Only a few counts were recorded for this clone. J is TRBJ1-5 and V is TRBV20-1, with D unresolved. From germline, CDR1 is DFQATT and CDR2 SNEGSKA (reference sequence). The CDR3 consists of 10 residues. Trimming removed 5 bases from V and 6 bases from J, with 5 bases in between. The CDR3 here is CSASGQPQHF. In DNA, the CDR3 is TGCAGTGCTTCCGGTCAGCCCCAGCATTTT.

The chain carries TRBV7-2 and TRBJ2-7; 9 bases map to TRBD1. The CDR3 length is 15 residues. Losses at the gene ends were 2 bases for V and 5 bases for J; bases not matched to a gene: 7. The V gene's germline CDR1 is SGHTA and CDR2 FQGNSA. CDR3 amino acids: CASSLLRTGDHEQYF. CDR3 nucleotides: TGTGCCAGCAGCTTATTGCGGACAGGGGACCACGAGCAGTACTTC.

The rearrangement links TRBV5-1 to TRBJ2-5; 12 bases align to TRBD2. The CDR3 length is 16 residues. Germline trimming cut 2 bases from V and 3 bases from J; bases unmatched to any gene: 5. Germline values: CDR1 SGHRS, CDR2 YFSETQ. CDR3 sequence: CASSFSLAGGKETQYF. Here the CDR3 DNA reads TGCGCCAGCAGCTTTTCCCTAGCGGGAGGGAAAGAGACCCAGTACTTC.

This sequence joins TRBV7-9 and TRBJ1-2; 7 positions agree with TRBD1. V lost 0 bases, J lost 4 bases, and 8 bases stayed unmatched. Germline V lookup: CDR1 SEHNR, CDR2 FQNEAQ (reference sequence). CDR3 size: 16 residues. CDR3 sequence reads: CASSLAPTGQGYGYTF. In DNA form, the CDR3 reads TGTGCCAGCAGCTTAGCGCCGACAGGGCAGGGCTATGGCTACACCTTC. The variable domain in full, with the rest retrieved from reference TRBV7-9 and TRBJ1-2, is DTGVSQNPRHKITKRGQNVTFRCDPISEHNRLYWYRQTLGQGPEFLTYFQNEAQLEKSRLLSDRFSAERPKGSFSTLEIQRTEQGDSAMYLCASSLAPTGQGYGYTFGSGTRLTVV.

This clone occurred once. The chain employs TRBV2 and TRBJ2-7; 9 bases align to TRBD2. J gave up 2 bases and V 2 bases, and 4 bases lay outside the gene matches. The V gene's germline CDR1 is SNHLY and CDR2 FYNNEI. The CDR3 extends over 15 amino acids. CDR3 sequence reads: CASSERGRDTYEQYF. As DNA, the CDR3 is TGTGCCAGCAGTGAACGCGGGAGGGATACCTACGAGCAGTACTTC.

The chain is built from TRBV5-4 and TRBJ2-3, with 9 bases identical to TRBD2. The CDR3 has 16 amino acids. V shed 0 bases and J 1 base; nucleotides not matched to a gene: 3. The germline gives CDR1 SGHNT, CDR2 YYREEE (reference sequence). The CDR3 protein is CASSLGGGRGTDTQYF. The CDR3 region has the DNA TGTGCCAGCAGCTTGGGTGGCGGGAGGGGCACAGATACGCAGTATTTT.

The chain joins TRBV12-5 to TRBJ1-1; TRBD1 matches at 7 bases. Germline V gives CDR1 LGHNT, CDR2 FRNRAP. The CDR3 extends over 13 amino acids. The J segment lost 0 bases and the V segment lost 9 bases, leaving 4 bases of the junction unmatched. The CDR3 sequence is CARPTGVNTEAFF. CDR3 sequence (DNA): TGTGCTAGACCCACAGGGGTGAACACTGAAGCTTTCTTT.

The chain joins TRBV19 to TRBJ2-6; the match to TRBD1 covers 7 bases. The CDR3 length is 15 residues. Germline loops: CDR1 LNHDA, CDR2 SQIVND (reference sequence). The V and J ends lost 5 bases and 0 bases, in that order; junction bases with no gene match: 1. DNA of the CDR3: TGTGCCAGTAGTCGGGACAGCTCTGGGGCCAACGTCCTGACTTTC. Its protein product is CASSRDSSGANVLTF.

The sample holds one count of this clone. The chain combines TRBV12-2 with TRBJ1-5; TRBD1, the table's D call, lacks a check against the DNA. TRBV12-2 is given as a pseudogene. The CDR3 covers 14 residues. The CDR3 DNA reads TGTGCAAGTCGCCCAGGGTATAGCAATCAGCCCCAGCATTTT. Translation: CASRPGYSNQPQHF.

This chain connects TRBV28 to TRBJ1-1; no firm D call. Trimming pared 5 bases from V and 6 bases from J, leaving 16 bases between. The CDR3 covers 14 residues. From germline, CDR1 is MDHEN and CDR2 SYDVKM. The CDR3 loop reads CASSDYKDGSEAFF. In nucleotides, the CDR3 is TGTGCCAGCAGTGACTACAAGGACGGATCTGAAGCTTTCTTT.

The chain joins TRBV15 to TRBJ2-7; 10 nucleotides align to TRBD2. The CDR3 extends over 17 amino acids. Germline CDR1 is LNHNV and CDR2 is YYDKDF (reference sequence). The V gene end was trimmed by 0 bases and the J gene end by 5 bases; junction bases not matched to a gene: 10. The CDR3 reads CATSRDPSLAGAHEQYF. In DNA form, the CDR3 reads TGTGCCACCAGCAGAGATCCGTCGCTAGCGGGAGCTCACGAGCAGTACTTC.

The genes are TRBV7-9 and TRBJ1-5, with 7 bases fitting TRBD1. Losses at the gene ends were 4 bases for V and 4 bases for J; bases not matched to a gene: 4. The germline V gene has CDR1 SEHNR and CDR2 FQNEAQ (reference sequence). CDR3 length: 14 amino acids. CDR3 sequence: CASSSPGGNQPQHF. Here the CDR3 DNA reads TGTGCCAGCAGCTCGCCAGGGGGTAATCAGCCCCAGCATTTT.

The V gene is TRBV5-1, the J gene TRBJ1-2; possible D gene TRBD1, 6 bases. The V end was cut by 4 bases, the J end by 4 bases, with 14 bases between. The CDR3 has 14 residues. Germline values: CDR1 SGHRS, CDR2 YFSETQ. As DNA, the CDR3 is TGCGCCAGCAGCGAGGAGACAGGCCTCTATGGCTACACCTTC. Its protein product is CASSEETGLYGYTF.

This chain links TRBV7-3 with TRBJ1-2, with TRBD1 as a possible D gene (6 bases). The CDR3 totals 16 residues. Germline V gives CDR1 SGHTA, CDR2 FQGTGA. V lost 0 bases and J 7 bases, leaving 18 bases between the germline ends. This CDR3 reads CASSLTSDRTLGGYTF. The CDR3, as DNA: TGTGCCAGCAGCTTAACCTCTGACAGGACCCTCGGTGGCTACACCTTC. Variable domain in full (rest from reference TRBV7-3 and TRBJ1-2): GAGVSQTPSNKVTEKGKYVELRCDPISGHTALYWYRQSLGQGPEFLIYFQGTGAADDSGLPNDRFFAVRPEGSVSTLKIQRTERGDSAVYLCASSLTSDRTLGGYTFGSGTRLTVV.

A few counts support this clone. V gene TRBV2 combines with J gene TRBJ1-5; 10 nucleotides line up with TRBD1. The trim removed 6 bases at V and 4 bases at J, leaving 6 bases unmatched. The CDR3 has 15 residues. CDR1 and CDR2 (germline): SNHLY, FYNNEI. DNA for the CDR3: TGTGCCAGCAGGGGGACAGGGGAAAAAAATCAGCCCCAGCATTTT. It encodes CASRGTGEKNQPQHF. Combining the CDR3 with reference TRBV2 and TRBJ1-5 gives the whole variable domain EPEVTQTPSHQVTQMGQEVILRCVPISNHLYFYWYRQILGQKVEFLVSFYNNEISEKSEIFDDQFSVERPDGSNFTLKIRSTKLEDSAMYFCASRGTGEKNQPQHFGDGTRLSIL.